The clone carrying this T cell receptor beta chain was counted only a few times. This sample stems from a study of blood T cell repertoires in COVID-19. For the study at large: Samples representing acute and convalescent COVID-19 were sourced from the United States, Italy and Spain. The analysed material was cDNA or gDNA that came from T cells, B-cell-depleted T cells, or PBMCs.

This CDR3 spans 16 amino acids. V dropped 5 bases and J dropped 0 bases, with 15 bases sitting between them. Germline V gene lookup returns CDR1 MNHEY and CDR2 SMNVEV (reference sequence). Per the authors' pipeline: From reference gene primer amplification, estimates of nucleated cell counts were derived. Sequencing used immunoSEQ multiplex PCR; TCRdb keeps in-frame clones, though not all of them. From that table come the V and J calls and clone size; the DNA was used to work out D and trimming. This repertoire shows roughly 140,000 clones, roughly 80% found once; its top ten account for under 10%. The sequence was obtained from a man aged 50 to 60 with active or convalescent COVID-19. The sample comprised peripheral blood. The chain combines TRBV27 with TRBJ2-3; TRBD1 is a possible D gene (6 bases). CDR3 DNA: TGTGCCAGCAGTCTTGGACAGTCCCCTAGCACAGATACGCAGTATTTT. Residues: CASSLGQSPSTDTQYF.